The present T cell receptor beta chain was sequenced within a study of identical twins (dated by TCRdb to 2016 to 2017). A note on the overall study: TCR alpha and beta repertoires from monozygotic twins, unrelated adults of various ages and cord blood were deep-sequenced to test whether fetal clonotypes persist. To rule out contamination, the twin experiments were replicated at different times with different library preparation protocols. Paper-wide results and their limitations: Invariant T cells such as MAIT and iNKT could partly confound zero-insertion analyses, though diverse VJ usage argued against this for most clonotypes. Because the same donors could not be followed over many years, the conclusions relied on cross-sectional statistical analysis. Fewer insertions were carried by abundant cord blood beta clonotypes; a weaker similar trend was observed in young adult naive repertoires, while no such trend was observed in memory repertoires. Recombination models systematically underestimated out-of-frame TCR alpha sharing in monozygotic twins but agreed with sharing between unrelated individuals. Out-of-frame TCR alpha sequences shared between twins showed an excess of low generation-probability sequences compared with coincidental sharing between unrelated individuals. In beta out-of-frame sequences, excess twin sharing was weaker, because having fewer shared sequences lowered the signal-to-noise ratio.

The CDR1 and CDR2 encoded by the germline V gene are SQVTM and ANQGSEA. V sheds 4 bases and J sheds 5 bases, leaving 8 bases between their ends. The CDR3 starts with the cysteine, ends with the phenylalanine, and has 12 residues. The kept DNA is CDR3 alone, 36 bases in frame from the first base. This clonotype has at least ten counts. Its antigen remains unidentified. Qualities for individual bases were not recorded, and no much larger clone is one base off. Library preparation used 5' RACE. TCRdb lists the instrument as Illumina HiSeq 2000. Template switching introduced a universal primer binding site; the final cDNA contained a unique molecular identifier, enabling accurate counting of TCR cDNA molecules. Specific primers in the conserved constant-segment region were used to synthesize first-strand cDNA for TCR alpha and beta chains. To control for contamination, each cDNA library was double barcoded with a SMART-Mk sample barcode plus Illumina barcodes. TruSeq adapter sequences and Illumina sample barcodes were added in two successive PCR steps. TCR alpha and beta cDNA libraries were sequenced on the Illumina HiSeq platform with custom primers. In the original analysis: MiGEC was used to process raw reads and extract unique molecular identifiers, and MiXCR was used to find CDR3 positions. For each individual, recombination models were inferred using an EM algorithm with the repgenHMM and IGoR tools. Shared clonotype analysis was performed with the tcR package in R, normalizing sharing by the product of cloneset sizes. To study raw recombination free of thymic and clonal selection effects, out-of-frame nonproductive sequences were analyzed. The public sequencing data were trimmed at Q25 with fastp and processed into clonotypes with MiXCR by TCRdb, which kept only in-frame beta chains. Here each entry gathers all rows of one CDR3 protein and keeps the most common genes and DNA. TCRdb's processing, not the authors', yielded these V and J calls. The sample includes some 460,000 distinct CDR3 sequences, with about 14% observed a single time. Clones ranked in the top ten supply about 0.54% of the sample.

Only healthy Caucasian donors were included. The twin cohort comprised three pairs of female monozygotic twins, all aged about 18 to 29 years. Positive isolation kits from Invitrogen were used to isolate CD4+ and CD8+ T cell populations. In addition, the sample was reused for a study of yellow fever vaccine responses in identical twins. The other study reports the following: The T cell response to vaccination in identical twins was reported by the authors to appear partly convergent and partly personalized. Focusing on identical twins, the study followed the T cell clones that responded to the vaccine, and did so with precision.

The clonotype was recovered from a woman younger than 30 in good health. The sample comprised CD4+ T cells sorted from blood. The rearranged segments are TRBV29-1 and TRBJ2-2; the D gene could be TRBD1 or TRBD2, each one agreeing over 6 bases. The CDR3 region reads CSVGRGTGELFF. Here is the DNA: TGCAGCGTTGGGAGGGGGACCGGGGAGCTGTTTTTT.